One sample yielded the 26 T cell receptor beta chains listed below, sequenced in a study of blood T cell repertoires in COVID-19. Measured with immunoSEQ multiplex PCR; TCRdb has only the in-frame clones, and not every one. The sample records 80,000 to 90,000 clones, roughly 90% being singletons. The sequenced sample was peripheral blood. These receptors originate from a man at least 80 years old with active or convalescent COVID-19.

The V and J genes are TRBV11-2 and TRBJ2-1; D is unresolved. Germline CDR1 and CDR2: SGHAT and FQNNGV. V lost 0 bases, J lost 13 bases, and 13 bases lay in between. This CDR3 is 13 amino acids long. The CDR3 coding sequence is TGTGCCAGCAGCTTAGAGCGCATAGTCGCCCAGTTCTTC. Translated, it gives CASSLERIVAQFF. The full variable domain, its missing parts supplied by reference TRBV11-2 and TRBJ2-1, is EAGVAQSPRYKIIEKRQSVAFWCNPISGHATLYWYQQILGQGPKLLIQFQNNGVVDDSQLPKDRFSAERLKGVDSTLKIQPAKLEDSAVYLCASSLERIVAQFFGPGTRLTVL.

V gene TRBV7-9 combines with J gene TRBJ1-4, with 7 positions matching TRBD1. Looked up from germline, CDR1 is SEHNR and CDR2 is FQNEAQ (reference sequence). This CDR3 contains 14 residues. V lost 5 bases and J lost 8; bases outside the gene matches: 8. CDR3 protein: CASSPQGQREKLFF. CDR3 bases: TGTGCCAGCAGCCCCCAGGGACAGAGGGAAAAACTGTTTTTT.

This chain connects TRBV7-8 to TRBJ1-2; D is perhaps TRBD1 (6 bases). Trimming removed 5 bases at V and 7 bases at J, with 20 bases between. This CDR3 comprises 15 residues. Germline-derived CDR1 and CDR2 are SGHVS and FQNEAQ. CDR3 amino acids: CASSLPLSGASGYTF. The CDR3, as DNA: TGTGCCAGCAGCCTCCCGCTGTCAGGGGCCAGTGGCTACACCTTC. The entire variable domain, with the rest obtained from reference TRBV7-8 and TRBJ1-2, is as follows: GAGVSQSPRYKVAKRGQDVALRCDPISGHVSLFWYQQALGQGPEFLTYFQNEAQLDKSGLPSDRFFAERPEGSVSTLKIQRTQQEDSAVYLCASSLPLSGASGYTFGSGTRLTVV.

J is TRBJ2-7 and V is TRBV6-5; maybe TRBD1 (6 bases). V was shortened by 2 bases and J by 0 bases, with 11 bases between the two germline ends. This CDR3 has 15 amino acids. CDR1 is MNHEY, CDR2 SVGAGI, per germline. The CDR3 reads CASSYDQGYSYEQYF. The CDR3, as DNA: TGTGCCAGCAGTTACGACCAGGGGTACTCCTACGAGCAGTACTTC.

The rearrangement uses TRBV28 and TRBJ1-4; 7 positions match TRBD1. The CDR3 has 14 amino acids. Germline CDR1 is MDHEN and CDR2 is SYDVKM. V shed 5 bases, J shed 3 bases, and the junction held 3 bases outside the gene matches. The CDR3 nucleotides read TGTGCCAGCAGTCAACAGGGGCCTAATGAAAAACTGTTTTTT. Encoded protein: CASSQQGPNEKLFF.

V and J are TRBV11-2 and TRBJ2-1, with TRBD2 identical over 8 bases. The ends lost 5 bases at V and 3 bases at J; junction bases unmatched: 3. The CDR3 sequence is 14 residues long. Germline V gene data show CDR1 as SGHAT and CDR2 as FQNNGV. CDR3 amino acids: CASSPTSGYNEQFF. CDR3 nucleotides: TGTGCCAGCAGCCCAACTAGCGGCTACAATGAGCAGTTCTTC. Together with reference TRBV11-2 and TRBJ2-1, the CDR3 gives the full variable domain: EAGVAQSPRYKIIEKRQSVAFWCNPISGHATLYWYQQILGQGPKLLIQFQNNGVVDDSQLPKDRFSAERLKGVDSTLKIQPAKLEDSAVYLCASSPTSGYNEQFFGPGTRLTVL.

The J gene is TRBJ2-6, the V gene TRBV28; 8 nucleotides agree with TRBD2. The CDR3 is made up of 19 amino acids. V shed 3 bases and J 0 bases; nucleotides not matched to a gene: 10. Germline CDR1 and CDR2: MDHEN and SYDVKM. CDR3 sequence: CASSFGGGGGPSGANVLTF. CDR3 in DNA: TGTGCCAGCAGTTTTGGCGGGGGCGGGGGGCCCTCTGGGGCCAACGTCCTGACTTTC. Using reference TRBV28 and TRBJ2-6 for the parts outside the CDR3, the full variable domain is DVKVTQSSRYLVKRTGEKVFLECVQDMDHENMFWYRQDPGLGLRLIYFSYDVKMKEKGDIPEGYSVSREKKERFSLILESASTNQTSMYLCASSFGGGGGPSGANVLTFGAGSRLTVL.

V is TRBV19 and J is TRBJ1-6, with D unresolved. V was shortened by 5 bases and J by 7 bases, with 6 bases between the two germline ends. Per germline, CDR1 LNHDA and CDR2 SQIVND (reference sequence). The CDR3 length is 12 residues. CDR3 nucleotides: TGTGCCAGTAGTCGAGAGAATTCACCCCTCCACTTT. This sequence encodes CASSRENSPLHF.

CDR3 bases: TGTGCCAGCAGCCCTAGCGGACAGGGGAATCAGCCCCAGCATTTT. It specifies CASSPSGQGNQPQHF. The chain uses TRBV9 and TRBJ1-5, with 9 bases that match TRBD1. This CDR3 is 15 amino acids long. Unmatched junction bases numbered 6, after V lost 4 bases and J lost 4 bases. CDR1 is SGDLS, CDR2 YYNGEE, per germline.

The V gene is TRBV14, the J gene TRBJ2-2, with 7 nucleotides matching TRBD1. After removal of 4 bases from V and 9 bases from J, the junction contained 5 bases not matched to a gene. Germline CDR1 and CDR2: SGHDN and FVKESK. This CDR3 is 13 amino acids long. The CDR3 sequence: CASSLGTARELFF. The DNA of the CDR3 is TGTGCCAGCAGCCTCGGGACAGCTCGGGAGCTGTTTTTT.

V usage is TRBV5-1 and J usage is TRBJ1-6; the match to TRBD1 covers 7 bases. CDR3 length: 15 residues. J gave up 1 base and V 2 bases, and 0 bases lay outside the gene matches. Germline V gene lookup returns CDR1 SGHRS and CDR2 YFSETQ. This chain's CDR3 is CASSLQGSYNSPLHF. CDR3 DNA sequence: TGCGCCAGCAGCTTACAGGGGTCCTATAATTCACCCCTCCACTTT.

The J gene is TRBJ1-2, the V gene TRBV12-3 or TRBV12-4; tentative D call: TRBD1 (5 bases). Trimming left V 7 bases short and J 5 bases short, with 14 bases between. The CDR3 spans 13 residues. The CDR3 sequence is CASNLGTEYGYTF. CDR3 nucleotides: TGTGCCAGCAACCTCGGGACTGAGTATGGCTACACCTTC.

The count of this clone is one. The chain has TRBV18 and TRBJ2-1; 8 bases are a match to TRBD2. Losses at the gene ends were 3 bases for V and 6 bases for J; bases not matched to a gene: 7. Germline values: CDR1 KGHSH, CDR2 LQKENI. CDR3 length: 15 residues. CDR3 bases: TGTGCCAGCTCACCCTCTACCGGGACTAGCAATGAGCAGTTCTTC. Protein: CASSPSTGTSNEQFF. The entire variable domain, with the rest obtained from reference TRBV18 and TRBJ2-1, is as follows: NAGVMQNPRHLVRRRGQEARLRCSPMKGHSHVYWYRQLPEEGLKFMVYLQKENIIDESGMPKERFSAEFPKEGPSILRIQQVVRGDSAAYFCASSPSTGTSNEQFFGPGTRLTVL.

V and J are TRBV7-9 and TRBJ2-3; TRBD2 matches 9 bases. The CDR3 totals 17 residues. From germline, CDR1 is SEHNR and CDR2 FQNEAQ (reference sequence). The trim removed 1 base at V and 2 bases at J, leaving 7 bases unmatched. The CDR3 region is CASSLVGTSNPTDTQYF. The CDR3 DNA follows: TGTGCCAGCAGCTTAGTCGGGACTAGCAATCCCACAGATACGCAGTATTTT.

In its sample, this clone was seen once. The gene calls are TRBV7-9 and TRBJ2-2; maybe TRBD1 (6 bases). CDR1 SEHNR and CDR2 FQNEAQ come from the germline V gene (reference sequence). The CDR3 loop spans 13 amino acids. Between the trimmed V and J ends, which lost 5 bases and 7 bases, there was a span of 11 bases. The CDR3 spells CASSPPGDGELFF. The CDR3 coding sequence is TGTGCCAGCAGCCCACCAGGGGACGGGGAGCTGTTTTTT.

The CDR3 here is CASRRGQGVAETF. CDR3 nucleotides: TGTGCCAGCAGAAGGGGGCAGGGGGTCGCGGAGACCTTC. The rearrangement uses TRBV25-1 and TRBJ1-2, with 7 positions matching TRBD1. The CDR3 runs 13 residues. Germline trimming cut 6 bases from V and 14 bases from J; bases unmatched to any gene: 15. CDR1 and CDR2 (germline): MGHDK, SYGVNS.

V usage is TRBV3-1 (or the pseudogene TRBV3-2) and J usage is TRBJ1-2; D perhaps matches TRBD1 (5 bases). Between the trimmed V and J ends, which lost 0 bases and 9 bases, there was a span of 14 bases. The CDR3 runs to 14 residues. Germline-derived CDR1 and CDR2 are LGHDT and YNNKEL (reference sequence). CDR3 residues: CASSQENRRISYTF. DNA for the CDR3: TGTGCCAGCAGCCAAGAGAACAGGCGGATCAGCTACACCTTC.

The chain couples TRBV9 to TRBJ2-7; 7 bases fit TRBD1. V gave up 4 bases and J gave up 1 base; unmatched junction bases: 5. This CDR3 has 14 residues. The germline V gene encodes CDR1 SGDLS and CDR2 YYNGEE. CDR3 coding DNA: TGTGCCAGCAGCTCCGGGACAGAGTCCTACGAGCAGTACTTC. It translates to CASSSGTESYEQYF.

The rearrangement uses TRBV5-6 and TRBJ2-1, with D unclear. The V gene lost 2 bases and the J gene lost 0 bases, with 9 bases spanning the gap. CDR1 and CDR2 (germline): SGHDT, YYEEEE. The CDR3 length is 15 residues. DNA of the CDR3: TGTGCCAGCAGCTTAGACTGGAGCTCCTACAATGAGCAGTTCTTC. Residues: CASSLDWSSYNEQFF.

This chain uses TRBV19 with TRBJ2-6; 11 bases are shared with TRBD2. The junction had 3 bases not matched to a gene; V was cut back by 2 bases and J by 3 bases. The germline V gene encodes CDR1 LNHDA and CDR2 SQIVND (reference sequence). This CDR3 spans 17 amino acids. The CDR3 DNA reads TGTGCCAGTAGTATAAGACTAGCGGGAAGTGGGGCCAACGTCCTGACTTTC. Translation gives CASSIRLAGSGANVLTF. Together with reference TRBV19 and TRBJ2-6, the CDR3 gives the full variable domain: DGGITQSPKYLFRKEGQNVTLSCEQNLNHDAMYWYRQDPGQGLRLIYYSQIVNDFQKGDIAEGYSVSREKKESFPLTVTSAQKNPTAFYLCASSIRLAGSGANVLTFGAGSRLTVL.

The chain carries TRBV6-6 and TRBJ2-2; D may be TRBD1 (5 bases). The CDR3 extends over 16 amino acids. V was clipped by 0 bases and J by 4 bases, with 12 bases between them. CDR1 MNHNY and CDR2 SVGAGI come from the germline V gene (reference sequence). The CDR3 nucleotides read TGTGCCAGCAGTTACTCGCAGGGAAGAAGCACCGGGGAGCTGTTTTTT. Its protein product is CASSYSQGRSTGELFF.

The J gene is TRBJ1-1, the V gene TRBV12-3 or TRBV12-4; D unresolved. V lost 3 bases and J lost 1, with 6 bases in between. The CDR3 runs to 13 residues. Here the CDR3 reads CASSLGENTEAFF. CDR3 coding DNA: TGTGCCAGCAGTTTGGGAGAGAACACTGAAGCTTTCTTT.

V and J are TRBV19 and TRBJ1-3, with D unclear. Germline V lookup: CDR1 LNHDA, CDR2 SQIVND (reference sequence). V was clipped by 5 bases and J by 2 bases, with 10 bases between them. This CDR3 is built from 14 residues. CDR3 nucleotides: TGTGCCAGTAGTTTGGGCAGGACTGGAAACACCATATATTTT. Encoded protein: CASSLGRTGNTIYF. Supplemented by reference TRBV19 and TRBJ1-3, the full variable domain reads DGGITQSPKYLFRKEGQNVTLSCEQNLNHDAMYWYRQDPGQGLRLIYYSQIVNDFQKGDIAEGYSVSREKKESFPLTVTSAQKNPTAFYLCASSLGRTGNTIYFGEGSWLTVV.

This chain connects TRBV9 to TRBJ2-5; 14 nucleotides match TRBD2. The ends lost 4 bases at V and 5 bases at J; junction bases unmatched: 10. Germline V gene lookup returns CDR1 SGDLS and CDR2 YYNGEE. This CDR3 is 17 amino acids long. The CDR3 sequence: CASSPKPGTSGSETQYF. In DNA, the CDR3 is TGTGCCAGCAGCCCCAAACCTGGGACTAGCGGGAGCGAGACCCAGTACTTC.

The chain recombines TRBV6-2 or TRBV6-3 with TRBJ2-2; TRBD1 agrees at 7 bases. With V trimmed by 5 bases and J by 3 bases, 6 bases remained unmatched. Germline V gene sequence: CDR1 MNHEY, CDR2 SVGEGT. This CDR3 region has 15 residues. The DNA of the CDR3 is TGTGCCAGCAGTCCCTCCGACAGGGACACCGGGGAGCTGTTTTTT. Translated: CASSPSDRDTGELFF.

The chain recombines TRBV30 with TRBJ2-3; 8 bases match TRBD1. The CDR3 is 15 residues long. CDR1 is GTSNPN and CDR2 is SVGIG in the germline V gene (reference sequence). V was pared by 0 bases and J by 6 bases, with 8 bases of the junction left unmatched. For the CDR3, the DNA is TGTGCCTGGAGTGTACCGGGCAGGGGGCACGATACGCAGTATTTT. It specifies CAWSVPGRGHDTQYF.